The 23 T cell receptor beta chains listed next were all sequenced from one sample in a study of blood T cell repertoires in COVID-19. Only in-frame clones appear in the TCRdb table, and some are missing; sequencing was by immunoSEQ multiplex PCR. The repertoire holds hundreds of thousands of clones, around 88% seen once, with 6.3% in the top ten. Input material: peripheral blood. These receptors came from a woman aged 30 to 39 with COVID-19, enrolled during active disease.

This chain joins TRBV19 and TRBJ1-2, with 9 bases matching TRBD1. CDR3 length: 16 amino acids. The J segment lost 6 bases and the V segment lost 0 bases, leaving 8 bases of the junction unmatched. Looked up from germline, CDR1 is LNHDA and CDR2 is SQIVND (reference sequence). The CDR3 coding sequence is TGTGCCAGTAGTATAGATCCACAGGGGGCAAACCATGGCTACACCTTC. Translating gives CASSIDPQGANHGYTF.

The rearrangement joins TRBV2 to TRBJ1-5; 7 nucleotides agree with TRBD1. The CDR3 runs 15 residues. The germline V gene encodes CDR1 SNHLY and CDR2 FYNNEI. With V trimmed by 5 bases and J by 6 bases, 10 bases remained unmatched. CDR3: CASSIQDRRAQPQHF. CDR3 nucleotide sequence: TGTGCCAGCAGTATCCAGGACAGGCGGGCTCAGCCCCAGCATTTT.

The chain employs TRBV2 and TRBJ1-3; a possible D gene is TRBD1 (6 bases). CDR1 is SNHLY and CDR2 is FYNNEI in the germline V gene. V was cut by 4 bases and J by 2 bases, with 21 bases left in between. CDR3 length: 18 residues. CDR3 DNA: TGTGCCAGCAGTGTCAACCTGAGGTGGGGGCTGCCTGGAAACACCATATATTTT. It is translated as CASSVNLRWGLPGNTIYF. Drawing the rest from reference TRBV2 and TRBJ1-3, the complete variable domain is EPEVTQTPSHQVTQMGQEVILRCVPISNHLYFYWYRQILGQKVEFLVSFYNNEISEKSEIFDDQFSVERPDGSNFTLKIRSTKLEDSAMYFCASSVNLRWGLPGNTIYFGEGSWLTVV.

The V and J genes are TRBV5-1 and TRBJ1-1; 11 positions match TRBD1. The V segment lost 3 bases and the J segment 1 base; nucleotides outside the gene matches: 2. CDR1 is SGHRS, CDR2 YFSETQ, per germline. The CDR3 is made up of 15 amino acids. The CDR3 region has the DNA TGCGCCAGCAGCTGGGGACAGGGGGAGAACACTGAAGCTTTCTTT. This codes for CASSWGQGENTEAFF. The full variable domain, its missing parts supplied by reference TRBV5-1 and TRBJ1-1, is KAGVTQTPRYLIKTRGQQVTLSCSPISGHRSVSWYQQTPGQGLQFLFEYFSETQRNKGNFPGRFSGRQFSNSRSEMNVSTLELGDSALYLCASSWGQGENTEAFFGQGTRLTVV.

This chain links TRBV10-3 with TRBJ2-1, with 10 bases identical to TRBD2. The CDR3 covers 13 residues. J was trimmed by 5 bases and V by 6 bases; bases with no gene match: 1. Germline lookup yields CDR1 ENHRY and CDR2 SYGVKD. CDR3 sequence (DNA): TGTGCCATCAGGCTAGCGGGGGACAATGAGCAGTTCTTC. This gives the protein CAIRLAGDNEQFF.

The rearrangement links TRBV27 to TRBJ2-6; 11 nucleotides agree with TRBD1. Looked up from germline, CDR1 is MNHEY and CDR2 is SMNVEV (reference sequence). The ends lost 5 bases at V and 0 bases at J; junction bases unmatched: 3. The CDR3 sequence is 17 residues long. The DNA for the CDR3 is TGTGCCAGCAGTCGGACAGGGGGCGTCTCTGGGGCCAACGTCCTGACTTTC. Translation gives CASSRTGGVSGANVLTF. Looking up the rest from reference TRBV27 and TRBJ2-6 gives the full variable domain: EAQVTQNPRYLITVTGKKLTVTCSQNMNHEYMSWYRQDPGLGLRQIYYSMNVEVTDKGDVPEGYKVSRKEKRNFPLILESPSPNQTSLYFCASSRTGGVSGANVLTFGAGSRLTVL.

The chain recombines TRBV5-4 with TRBJ2-5; 12 bases map to TRBD2. The CDR3 is 17 residues long. The V gene's germline CDR1 is SGHNT and CDR2 YYREEE (reference sequence). V lost 4 bases and J lost 4; bases outside the gene matches: 11. The CDR3 DNA follows: TGTGCCAGCAGCAACCAAAGGCTAGCGGGGGGGGGAGAGACCCAGTACTTC. Protein: CASSNQRLAGGGETQYF.

This chain uses TRBV11-2 with TRBJ2-3, with 9 bases identical to TRBD1. From germline, CDR1 is SGHAT and CDR2 FQNNGV. The CDR3 is 15 amino acids. The ends lost 1 base at V and 1 base at J; junction bases unmatched: 0. CDR3 region: CASSLGTGGTDTQYF. CDR3 in DNA: TGTGCCAGCAGCTTAGGGACAGGGGGCACAGATACGCAGTATTTT.

In nucleotides, the CDR3 is TGTGCCAGCAGCCTATACACGAACACTGAAGCTTTCTTT. Translating it yields CASSLYTNTEAFF. The chain recombines TRBV14 with TRBJ1-1; the D is unclear. Germline V lookup: CDR1 SGHDN, CDR2 FVKESK. The CDR3 length is 13 residues. V lost 4 bases, J lost 1 base, and 7 bases lay in between.

This chain joins TRBV27 and TRBJ2-3; 12 positions agree with TRBD2. From germline, CDR1 is MNHEY and CDR2 SMNVEV (reference sequence). V was pared by 1 base and J by 5 bases, with 13 bases of the junction left unmatched. The CDR3 is made up of 19 amino acids. The CDR3 spells CASSLFPRLAGVLEDTQYF. In DNA form, the CDR3 reads TGTGCCAGCAGTTTATTCCCAAGACTAGCGGGAGTTCTTGAAGATACGCAGTATTTT.

The V gene is TRBV7-8, the J gene TRBJ1-2; D unresolved. The germline V gene has CDR1 SGHVS and CDR2 FQNEAQ. The CDR3 loop spans 14 amino acids. V lost 8 bases, J lost 8 bases, and 21 bases lay in between. The CDR3 region is CASEHVAAGSGYTF. The CDR3 nucleotides are TGTGCCAGCGAACATGTGGCCGCCGGGAGCGGCTACACCTTC.

This clone was recorded only once. This chain uses TRBV7-2 with TRBJ2-5, with 7 bases matching TRBD1. V shed 4 bases and J 4 bases; nucleotides not matched to a gene: 9. CDR1 is SGHTA and CDR2 is FQGNSA in the germline V gene. CDR3 size: 15 residues. CDR3 protein: CASSWRQGTGETQYF. In nucleotides, the CDR3 is TGTGCCAGCAGCTGGAGACAGGGTACCGGAGAGACCCAGTACTTC.

This clone has only one observation. The chain carries TRBV2 and TRBJ2-3, with 11 bases lining up with TRBD2. The CDR3 is made up of 15 amino acids. CDR1 SNHLY and CDR2 FYNNEI come from the germline V gene. Unmatched junction bases numbered 0, after V lost 4 bases and J lost 0 bases. Written as DNA, the CDR3 is TGTGCCAGCAGTGTAGCGGGGGGGAGCACAGATACGCAGTATTTT. The encoded protein is CASSVAGGSTDTQYF. Supplemented by reference TRBV2 and TRBJ2-3, the full variable domain reads EPEVTQTPSHQVTQMGQEVILRCVPISNHLYFYWYRQILGQKVEFLVSFYNNEISEKSEIFDDQFSVERPDGSNFTLKIRSTKLEDSAMYFCASSVAGGSTDTQYFGPGTRLTVL.

CDR3 bases: TGTGCCAGCAGTTTGGGGGGATTGGGGTATGGCTACACCTTC. Protein product: CASSLGGLGYGYTF. J is TRBJ1-2 and V is TRBV25-1; weak D call: TRBD1 (5 bases). Germline V CDR1 and CDR2: MGHDK, SYGVNS. CDR3 length: 14 residues. Trimming cost V 5 bases and J 5 bases, with 15 bases left between them.

The V call is TRBV24-1, the J call TRBJ1-4, with D possibly TRBD1 on 6 matching bases. Between the trimmed V and J ends, which lost 4 bases and 0 bases, there was a span of 8 bases. Germline-derived CDR1 and CDR2 are KGHDR and SFDVKD. The CDR3 length is 15 residues. The CDR3 loop reads CATSDSGATNEKLFF. The CDR3 bases are TGTGCCACCAGTGACTCAGGGGCAACTAATGAAAAACTGTTTTTT.

The chain links TRBV5-3 to TRBJ2-1, with D possibly being TRBD1 (6 bases). TRBV5-3 falls under the ORF class, with uncertain function. V lost 2 bases to trimming and J lost 7 bases, with 19 bases between them. This CDR3 contains 16 residues. CDR3: CARSFQIGQWGNEQFF. CDR3 nucleotides: TGTGCCAGAAGCTTTCAGATCGGACAGTGGGGTAATGAGCAGTTCTTC.

V and J are TRBV5-1 and TRBJ1-2; D may be TRBD1 (6 bases). Germline V lookup: CDR1 SGHRS, CDR2 YFSETQ. Trimming left V 2 bases short and J 0 bases short, with 8 bases between. This CDR3 is 14 amino acids long. The CDR3 nucleotides are TGCGCCAGCAGCTTTACAGGGACTAACTATGGCTACACCTTC. This encodes CASSFTGTNYGYTF. Using reference TRBV5-1 and TRBJ1-2 for the parts outside the CDR3, the full variable domain is KAGVTQTPRYLIKTRGQQVTLSCSPISGHRSVSWYQQTPGQGLQFLFEYFSETQRNKGNFPGRFSGRQFSNSRSEMNVSTLELGDSALYLCASSFTGTNYGYTFGSGTRLTVV.

V and J are TRBV11-3 and TRBJ1-3, with D perhaps TRBD1 (6 bases). The CDR3 totals 14 residues. Germline lookup yields CDR1 SGHNT and CDR2 YENEEA. Trimming removed 5 bases at V and 0 bases at J, with 8 bases between. The CDR3 sequence: CASSQGTSGNTIYF. The CDR3 DNA is TGTGCCAGCAGCCAGGGGACCTCTGGAAACACCATATATTTT.

This clone was detected only once. This chain connects TRBV28 to TRBJ1-2; D is perhaps TRBD1 (6 bases). Looked up from germline, CDR1 is MDHEN and CDR2 is SYDVKM. The CDR3 has 15 amino acids. V lost 7 bases, J lost 2 bases, and 17 bases lay in between. CDR3 loop: CASTGQKIGNYGYTF. For the CDR3, the DNA is TGTGCCAGCACCGGACAGAAAATAGGGAACTATGGCTACACCTTC.

The chain employs TRBV27 and TRBJ2-2; TRBD2 matches at 10 bases. J was trimmed by 5 bases and V by 5 bases; bases with no gene match: 17. The CDR3 extends over 19 amino acids. Germline V gene lookup returns CDR1 MNHEY and CDR2 SMNVEV (reference sequence). CDR3: CASSTHRVLAGVRTGELFF. Here the CDR3 DNA reads TGTGCCAGCAGTACCCACCGAGTTCTAGCGGGAGTACGAACCGGGGAGCTGTTTTTT.

The chain links TRBV10-3 to TRBJ2-5; TRBD2 is a possible D gene (5 bases). Germline CDR1 and CDR2: ENHRY and SYGVKD. This CDR3 is 13 amino acids long. Trimming left V 11 bases short and J 3 bases short, with 16 bases between. The CDR3 here is CAATGYLKETQYF. In nucleotides, the CDR3 is TGTGCCGCGACGGGGTATTTGAAAGAGACCCAGTACTTC.

V usage is TRBV19 and J usage is TRBJ2-7, with 7 bases that match TRBD1. The CDR3 has 16 residues. V lost 2 bases and J lost 2; bases outside the gene matches: 9. Germline V CDR1 and CDR2: LNHDA, SQIVND (reference sequence). The CDR3 region is CASSIIGDSKPYEQYF. CDR3 sequence (DNA): TGTGCCAGTAGTATAATAGGGGACAGCAAACCCTACGAGCAGTACTTC.

The chain uses TRBV10-3 and TRBJ2-2; 9 nucleotides agree with TRBD1. Germline values: CDR1 ENHRY, CDR2 SYGVKD. There are 16 residues in the CDR3. The V and J ends lost 6 bases and 0 bases, in that order; junction bases with no gene match: 5. This CDR3 is CAIRGQGRTNTGELFF. The CDR3 coding sequence is TGTGCCATCAGGGGACAGGGACGTACGAACACCGGGGAGCTGTTTTTT.